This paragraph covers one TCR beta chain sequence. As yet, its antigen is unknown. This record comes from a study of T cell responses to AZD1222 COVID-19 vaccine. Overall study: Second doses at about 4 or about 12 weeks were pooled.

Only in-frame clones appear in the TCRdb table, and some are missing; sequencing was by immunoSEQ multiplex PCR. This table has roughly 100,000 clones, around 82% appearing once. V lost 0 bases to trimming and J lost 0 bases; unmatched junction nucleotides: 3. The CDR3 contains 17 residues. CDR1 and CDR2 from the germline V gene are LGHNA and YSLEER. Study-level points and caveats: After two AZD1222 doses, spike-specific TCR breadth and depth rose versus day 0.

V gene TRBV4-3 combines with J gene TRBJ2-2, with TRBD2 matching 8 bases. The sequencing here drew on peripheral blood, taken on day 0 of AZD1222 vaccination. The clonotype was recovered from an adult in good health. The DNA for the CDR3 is TGCGCCAGCAGCCAAGACCGAGCGGGAGCGAACACCGGGGAGCTGTTTTTT. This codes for CASSQDRAGANTGELFF.